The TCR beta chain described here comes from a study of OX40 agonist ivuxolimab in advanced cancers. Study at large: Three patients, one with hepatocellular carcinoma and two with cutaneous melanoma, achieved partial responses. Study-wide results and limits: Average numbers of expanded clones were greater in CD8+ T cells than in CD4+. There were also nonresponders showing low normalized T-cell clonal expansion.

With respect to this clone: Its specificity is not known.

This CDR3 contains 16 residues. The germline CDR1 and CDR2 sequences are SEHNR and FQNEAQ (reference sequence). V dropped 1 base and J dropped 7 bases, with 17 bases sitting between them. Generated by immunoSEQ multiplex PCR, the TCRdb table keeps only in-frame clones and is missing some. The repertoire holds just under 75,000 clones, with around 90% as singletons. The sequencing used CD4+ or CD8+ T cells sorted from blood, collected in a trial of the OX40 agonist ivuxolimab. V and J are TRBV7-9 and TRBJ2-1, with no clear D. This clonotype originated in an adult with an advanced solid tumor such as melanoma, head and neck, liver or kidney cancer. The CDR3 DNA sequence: TGTGCCAGCAGCTTAGTGGCGTCCCCCAGGCGGAATGAGCAGTTCTTC. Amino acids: CASSLVASPRRNEQFF. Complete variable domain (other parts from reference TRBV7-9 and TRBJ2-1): DTGVSQNPRHKITKRGQNVTFRCDPISEHNRLYWYRQTLGQGPEFLTYFQNEAQLEKSRLLSDRFSAERPKGSFSTLEIQRTEQGDSAMYLCASSLVASPRRNEQFFGPGTRLTVL.